The clone carrying this T cell receptor beta chain was recorded once. This sample was taken from a study of cytomegalovirus exposure and HLA in healthy donors. Germline lookup yields CDR1 PRHDT and CDR2 FYEKMQ (reference sequence). V was pared by 5 bases and J by 7 bases, with 7 bases of the junction left unmatched. This CDR3 spans 14 amino acids. Vbeta (60) and Jbeta (13) primers were used in the PCR. Libraries were prepared by immunoSEQ multiplex PCR; TCRdb keeps only in-frame clonotypes and omits some of them. This sample has roughly 120,000 clones, with roughly 66% found just once. What was sequenced was PBMCs. The rearrangement links TRBV13 to TRBJ2-3; TRBD2 matches 9 bases. The TCR comes from a woman between 25 and 40 years old in good health and CMV-seronegative. CDR3 nucleotides: TGTGCCAGCAGCCTGACTAGCGGAGGGAATACGCAGTATTTT. Translated, it gives CASSLTSGGNTQYF.